The source of this T cell receptor (beta chain) is a study of cytotoxic CD8 clonotypes in ibrutinib-treated CLL. As for this clone: At one end the junction does not follow the germline gene, possibly because of a read error.

Profiling relied on immunoSEQ multiplex PCR, and the TCRdb table lists in-frame clones only, not all of them. Among around 330,000 clones, roughly 67% were seen once, and the ten largest hold roughly 6%. CDR1 and CDR2 from the germline V gene are MDHEN and SYDVKM. This CDR3 comprises 17 residues. This chain joins TRBV28 and TRBJ2-7; 12 bases fit TRBD2. This sample comprised PBMCs, obtained after 36 months of ibrutinib treatment. The receptor was derived from a human donor with chronic lymphocytic leukemia. CDR3 amino acids: CASRTSGRGDGGYGQYF. Written as DNA, the CDR3 is TGTGCCAGCAGGACTAGCGGGAGAGGGGATGGGGGCTACGGGCAGTACTTC. Complete variable domain (other parts from reference TRBV28 and TRBJ2-7): DVKVTQSSRYLVKRTGEKVFLECVQDMDHENMFWYRQDPGLGLRLIYFSYDVKMKEKGDIPEGYSVSREKKERFSLILESASTNQTSMYLCASRTSGRGDGGYGQYFGPGTRLTVT.